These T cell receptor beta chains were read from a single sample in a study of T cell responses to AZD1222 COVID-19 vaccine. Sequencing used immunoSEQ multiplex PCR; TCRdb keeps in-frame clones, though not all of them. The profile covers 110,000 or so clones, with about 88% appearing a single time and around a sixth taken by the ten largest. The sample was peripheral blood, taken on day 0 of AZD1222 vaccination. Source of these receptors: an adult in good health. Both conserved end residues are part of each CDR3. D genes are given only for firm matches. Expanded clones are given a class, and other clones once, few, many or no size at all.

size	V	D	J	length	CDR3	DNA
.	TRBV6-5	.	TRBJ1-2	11	CASSDSYGYTF	TGTGCCAGCAGCGACAGCTATGGCTACACCTTC
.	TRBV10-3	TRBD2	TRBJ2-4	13	CAISGGAKNIQYF	TGTGCCATCAGCGGGGGGGCCAAAAACATTCAGTACTTC
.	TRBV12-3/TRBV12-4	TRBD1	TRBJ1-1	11	CASSRTGGAFF	TGTGCCAGCAGTCGAACAGGGGGAGCTTTCTTT
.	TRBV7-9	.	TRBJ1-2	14	CASSLLAVNYGYTF	TGTGCCAGCAGCTTATTGGCGGTAAACTATGGCTACACCTTC
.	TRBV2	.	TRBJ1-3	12	CASMAGQGTIYF	TGTGCCAGCATGGCAGGTCAGGGCACCATATATTTT
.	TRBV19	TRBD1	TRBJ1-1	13	CASRPGGGTEAFF	TGTGCCAGCCGCCCAGGGGGGGGCACTGAAGCTTTCTTT
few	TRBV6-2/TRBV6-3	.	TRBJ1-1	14	CASSLGHINTEAFF	TGTGCCAGCAGTTTAGGACACATAAACACTGAAGCTTTCTTT
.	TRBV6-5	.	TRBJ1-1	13	CASSPSLNTEAFF	TGTGCCAGCAGTCCCAGTTTGAACACTGAAGCTTTCTTT
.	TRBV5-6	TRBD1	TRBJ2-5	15	CASSFWTGGDETQYF	TGTGCCAGCAGCTTTTGGACAGGGGGCGACGAGACCCAGTACTTC
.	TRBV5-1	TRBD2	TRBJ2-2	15	CASSPPSGSVGELFF	TGCGCCAGCAGCCCTCCCAGCGGGAGTGTCGGGGAGCTGTTTTTT
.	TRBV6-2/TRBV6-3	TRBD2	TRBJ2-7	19	CASSYLGLAGGPEFGEQYF	TGTGCCAGCAGTTACCTCGGACTAGCGGGGGGGCCCGAGTTTGGTGAGCAGTACTTC
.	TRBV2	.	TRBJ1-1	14	CASSEEGIKAEAFF	TGTGCCAGCAGTGAAGAGGGGATTAAGGCTGAAGCTTTCTTT
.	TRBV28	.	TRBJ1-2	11	CASSRLNGYTF	TGTGCCAGCAGCCGACTCAATGGCTACACCTTC